Included here is one T cell receptor (beta chain) sequence, with context. What it binds is unknown. Sequenced by immunoSEQ multiplex PCR; TCRdb stores in-frame clones only, minus some. The data hold under 20,000 clones, with 60% to 80% observed a single time. The sample comes from a study of CD4 T cells in relation to SARS-CoV-2 and coronaviruses. Unmatched junction bases numbered 5, after V lost 6 bases and J lost 1 base. Germline-derived CDR1 and CDR2 are MNHEY and SVGAGI. The CDR3 spans 15 residues. The unexposed donors gave CD4+ T cells in about 2011-2018, prior to COVID-19. After more than eight days of culture, CD4+ T cells were isolated. Cultures held a few million PBMCs per well with approximately 10 IU/ml IL-2.

Source material: CD4+ T cells from PBMCs, cultured in vitro. This TCR was sampled from a human donor in good health. This sequence joins TRBV6-5 and TRBJ1-5, with 8 bases fitting TRBD1. The CDR3 loop is CASRDREGSNQPQHF. Written as DNA, the CDR3 is TGTGCCAGCAGGGACAGGGAGGGGAGCAATCAGCCCCAGCATTTT.